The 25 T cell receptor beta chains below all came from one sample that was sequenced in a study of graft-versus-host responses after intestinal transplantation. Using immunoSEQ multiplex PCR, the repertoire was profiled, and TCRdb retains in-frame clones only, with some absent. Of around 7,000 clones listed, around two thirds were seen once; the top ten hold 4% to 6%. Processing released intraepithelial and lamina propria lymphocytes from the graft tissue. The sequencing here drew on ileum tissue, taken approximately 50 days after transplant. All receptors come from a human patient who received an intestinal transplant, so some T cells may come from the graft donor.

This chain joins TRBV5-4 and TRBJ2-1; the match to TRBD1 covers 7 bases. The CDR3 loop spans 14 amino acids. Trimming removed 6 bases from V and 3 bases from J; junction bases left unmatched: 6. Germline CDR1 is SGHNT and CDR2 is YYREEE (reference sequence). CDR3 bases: TGTGCCAGCACCAACGACAGGGTCTACAATGAGCAGTTCTTC. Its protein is CASTNDRVYNEQFF.

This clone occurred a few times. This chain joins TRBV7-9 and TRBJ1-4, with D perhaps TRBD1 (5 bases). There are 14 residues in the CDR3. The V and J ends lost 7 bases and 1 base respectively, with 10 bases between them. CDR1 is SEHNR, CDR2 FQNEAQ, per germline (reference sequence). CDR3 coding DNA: TGTGCCAGCACTGGGGGAGGAACTAATGAAAAACTGTTTTTT. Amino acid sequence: CASTGGGTNEKLFF.

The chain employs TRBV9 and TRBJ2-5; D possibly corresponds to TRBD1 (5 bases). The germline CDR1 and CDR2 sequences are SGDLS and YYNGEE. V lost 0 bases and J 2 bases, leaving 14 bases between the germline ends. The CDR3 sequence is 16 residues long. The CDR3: CASSVAPGMAQETQYF. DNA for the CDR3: TGTGCCAGCAGCGTAGCTCCAGGGATGGCACAAGAGACCCAGTACTTC. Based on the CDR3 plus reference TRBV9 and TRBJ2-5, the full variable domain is DSGVTQTPKHLITATGQRVTLRCSPRSGDLSVYWYQQSLDQGLQFLIQYYNGEERAKGNILERFSAQQFPDLHSELNLSSLELGDSALYFCASSVAPGMAQETQYFGPGTRLLVL.

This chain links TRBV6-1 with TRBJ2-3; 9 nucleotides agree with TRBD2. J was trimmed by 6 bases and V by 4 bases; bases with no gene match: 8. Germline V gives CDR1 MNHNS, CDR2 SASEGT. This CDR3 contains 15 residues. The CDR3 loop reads CASSVERGDTDTQYF. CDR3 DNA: TGTGCCAGCAGTGTGGAGCGGGGGGATACCGATACGCAGTATTTT.

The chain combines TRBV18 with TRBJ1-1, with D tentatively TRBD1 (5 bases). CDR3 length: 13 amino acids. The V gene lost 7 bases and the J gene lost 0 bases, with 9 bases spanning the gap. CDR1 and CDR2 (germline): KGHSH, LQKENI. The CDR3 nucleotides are TGTGCCAGCTTCGCGGGGGTGAACACTGAAGCTTTCTTT. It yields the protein CASFAGVNTEAFF. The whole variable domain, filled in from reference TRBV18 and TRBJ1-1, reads NAGVMQNPRHLVRRRGQEARLRCSPMKGHSHVYWYRQLPEEGLKFMVYLQKENIIDESGMPKERFSAEFPKEGPSILRIQQVVRGDSAAYFCASFAGVNTEAFFGQGTRLTVV.

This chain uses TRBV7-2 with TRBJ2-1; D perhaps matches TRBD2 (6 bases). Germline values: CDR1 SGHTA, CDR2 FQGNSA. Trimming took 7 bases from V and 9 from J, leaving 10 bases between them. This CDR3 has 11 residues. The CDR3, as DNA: TGTGCCAGCACCTTGGGAGGTGAGCAGTTCTTC. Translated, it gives CASTLGGEQFF.

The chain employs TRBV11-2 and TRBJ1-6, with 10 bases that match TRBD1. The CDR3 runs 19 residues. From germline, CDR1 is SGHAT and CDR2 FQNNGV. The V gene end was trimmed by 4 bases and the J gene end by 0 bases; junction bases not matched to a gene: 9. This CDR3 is CASSWSRDRGPSYNSPLHF. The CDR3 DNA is TGTGCCAGCAGCTGGTCCCGGGACAGGGGTCCCTCCTATAATTCACCCCTCCACTTT.

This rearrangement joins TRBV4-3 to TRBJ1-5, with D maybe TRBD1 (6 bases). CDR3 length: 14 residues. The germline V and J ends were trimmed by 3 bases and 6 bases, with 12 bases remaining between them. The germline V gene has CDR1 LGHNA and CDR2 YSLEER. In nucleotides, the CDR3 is TGCGCCAGCAGCCAGTACAGGGTCGGTCAGCCCCAGCATTTT. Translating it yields CASSQYRVGQPQHF.

CDR3 sequence reads: CASSVGVGSTYEQYV. The CDR3 bases are TGTGCCAGCAGCGTAGGGGTTGGGAGCACCTACGAGCAGTACGTC. The chain links TRBV9 to TRBJ2-7; D is perhaps TRBD2 (5 bases). Trimming removed 0 bases from V and 2 bases from J, with 12 bases in between. CDR3 length equals 15 residues. Germline V gene sequence: CDR1 SGDLS, CDR2 YYNGEE.

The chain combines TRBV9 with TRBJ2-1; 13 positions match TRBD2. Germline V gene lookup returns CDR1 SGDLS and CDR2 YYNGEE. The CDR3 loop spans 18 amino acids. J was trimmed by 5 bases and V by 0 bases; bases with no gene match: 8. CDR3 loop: CASSVELAGGPSNNEQFF. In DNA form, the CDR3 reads TGTGCCAGCAGCGTAGAACTAGCGGGGGGGCCGTCTAACAATGAGCAGTTCTTC.

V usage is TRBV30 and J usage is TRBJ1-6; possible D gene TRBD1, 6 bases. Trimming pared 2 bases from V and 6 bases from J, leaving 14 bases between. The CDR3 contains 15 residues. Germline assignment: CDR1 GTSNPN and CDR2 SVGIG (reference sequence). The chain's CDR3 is CAWSTGHSRNSPLHF. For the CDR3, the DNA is TGTGCCTGGAGTACGGGACATTCTCGTAATTCACCCCTCCACTTT.

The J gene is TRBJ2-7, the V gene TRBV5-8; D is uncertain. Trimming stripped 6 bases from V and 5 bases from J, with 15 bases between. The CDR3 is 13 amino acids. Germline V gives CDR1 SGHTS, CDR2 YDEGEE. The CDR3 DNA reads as TGTGCCAGCATACAATACAGTTCACACGAGCAGTACGTC. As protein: CASIQYSSHEQYV.

The CDR3 loop reads CAWRDSLLEKLFF. The CDR3 DNA reads as TGTGCCTGGAGGGACAGTCTTTTAGAAAAACTGTTTTTT. The chain is built from TRBV30 and TRBJ1-4, with D possibly TRBD1 on 6 matching bases. CDR1 is GTSNPN, CDR2 SVGIG, per germline (reference sequence). The CDR3 loop spans 13 amino acids. The germline V and J ends were trimmed by 3 bases and 8 bases, with 13 bases remaining between them.

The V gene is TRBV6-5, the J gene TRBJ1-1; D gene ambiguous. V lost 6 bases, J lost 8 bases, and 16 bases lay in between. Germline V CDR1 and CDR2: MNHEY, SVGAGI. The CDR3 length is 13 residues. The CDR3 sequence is CASSPEAVLEAFF. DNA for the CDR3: TGTGCCAGCAGCCCCGAGGCGGTTTTGGAAGCTTTCTTT.

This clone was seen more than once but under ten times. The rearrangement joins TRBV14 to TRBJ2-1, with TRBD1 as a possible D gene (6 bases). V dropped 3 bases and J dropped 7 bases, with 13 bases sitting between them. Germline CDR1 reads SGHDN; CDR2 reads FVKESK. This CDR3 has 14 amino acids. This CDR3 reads CASSQYQGLNEQFF. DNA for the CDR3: TGTGCCAGCAGCCAGTATCAGGGGCTGAATGAGCAGTTCTTC.

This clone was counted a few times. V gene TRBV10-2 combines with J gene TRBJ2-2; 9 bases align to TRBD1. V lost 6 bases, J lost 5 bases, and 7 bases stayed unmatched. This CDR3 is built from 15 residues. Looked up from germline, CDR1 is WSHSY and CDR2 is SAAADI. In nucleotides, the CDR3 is TGCGCCAGCAGCAGGGGACAGGGAGGAACCGGGGAGCTGTTTTTT. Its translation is CASSRGQGGTGELFF.

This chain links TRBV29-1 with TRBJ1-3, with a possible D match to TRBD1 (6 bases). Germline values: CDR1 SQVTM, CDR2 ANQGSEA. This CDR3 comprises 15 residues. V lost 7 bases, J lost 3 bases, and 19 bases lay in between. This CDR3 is CSAVRQVDIGNTIYF. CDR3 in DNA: TGCAGCGCCGTGAGACAGGTTGATATTGGAAACACCATATATTTT. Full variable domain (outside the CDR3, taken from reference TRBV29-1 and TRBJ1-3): SAVISQKPSRDICQRGTSLTIQCQVDSQVTMMFWYRQQPGQSLTLIATANQGSEATYESGFVIDKFPISRPNLTFSTLTVSNMSPEDSSIYLCSAVRQVDIGNTIYFGEGSWLTVV.

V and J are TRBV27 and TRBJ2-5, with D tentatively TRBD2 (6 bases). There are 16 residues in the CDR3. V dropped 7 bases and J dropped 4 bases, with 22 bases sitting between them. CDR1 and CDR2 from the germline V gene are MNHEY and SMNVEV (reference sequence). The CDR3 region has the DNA TGTGCCAGCAAAACGGACGGGTATGGAGGGATAGAGACCCAGTACTTC. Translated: CASKTDGYGGIETQYF.

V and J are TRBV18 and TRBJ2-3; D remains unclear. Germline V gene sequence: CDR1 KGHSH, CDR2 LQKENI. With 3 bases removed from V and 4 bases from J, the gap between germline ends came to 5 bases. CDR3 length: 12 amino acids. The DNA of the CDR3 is TGTGCCAGCTCACCGGAGCCAGATACGCAGTATTTT. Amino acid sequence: CASSPEPDTQYF.

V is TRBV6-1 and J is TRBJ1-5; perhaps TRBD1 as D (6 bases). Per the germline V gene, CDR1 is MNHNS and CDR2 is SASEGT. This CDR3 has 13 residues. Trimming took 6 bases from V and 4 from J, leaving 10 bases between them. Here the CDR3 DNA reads TGTGCCAGCAGACGCCAGGGGAATCAGCCCCAGCATTTT. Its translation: CASRRQGNQPQHF.

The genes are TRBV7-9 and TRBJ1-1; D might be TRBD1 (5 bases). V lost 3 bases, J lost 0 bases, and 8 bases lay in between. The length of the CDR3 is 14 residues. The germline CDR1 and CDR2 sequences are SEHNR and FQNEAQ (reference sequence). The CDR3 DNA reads TGTGCCAGCAGCTTTTCAGGGATGAACACTGAAGCTTTCTTT. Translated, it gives CASSFSGMNTEAFF.

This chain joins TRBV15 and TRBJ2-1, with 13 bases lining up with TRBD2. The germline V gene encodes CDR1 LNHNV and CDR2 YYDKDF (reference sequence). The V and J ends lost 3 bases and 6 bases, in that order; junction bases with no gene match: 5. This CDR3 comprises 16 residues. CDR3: CATSSETSGGVNEQFF. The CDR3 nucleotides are TGTGCCACCAGCAGCGAAACTAGCGGGGGGGTCAATGAGCAGTTCTTC.

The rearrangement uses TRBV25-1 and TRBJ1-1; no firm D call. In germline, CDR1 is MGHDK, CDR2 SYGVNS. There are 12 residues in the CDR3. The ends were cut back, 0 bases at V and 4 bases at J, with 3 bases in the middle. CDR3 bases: TGTGCCAGCAGTGAATACAGCACTGAAGCTTTCTTT. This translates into CASSEYSTEAFF.

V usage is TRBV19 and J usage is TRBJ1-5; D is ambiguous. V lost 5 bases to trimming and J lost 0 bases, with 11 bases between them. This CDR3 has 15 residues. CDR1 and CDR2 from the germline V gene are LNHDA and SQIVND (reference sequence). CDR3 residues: CASSLQKNSNQPQHF. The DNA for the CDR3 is TGTGCCAGTAGTCTACAGAAAAATAGCAATCAGCCCCAGCATTTT.

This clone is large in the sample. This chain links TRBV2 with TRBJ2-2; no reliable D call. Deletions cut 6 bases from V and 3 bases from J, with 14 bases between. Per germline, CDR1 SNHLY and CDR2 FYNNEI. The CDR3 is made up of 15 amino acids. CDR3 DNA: TGTGCCAGCAGCCCCGAAAACTCGTACACCGGGGAGCTGTTTTTT. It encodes CASSPENSYTGELFF.